Listed here are 18 T cell receptor beta chains from one sample, sequenced in a study of early T cells in non-severe SARS-CoV-2 infection. TCRdb independently ran MiXCR on the 5' RACE reads; one entry per CDR3 protein. The repertoire holds 30,000 or so distinct CDR3 sequences, with 5.5% to 8% as singletons. The sequenced sample was whole blood. These receptors came from an adult who was a healthcare worker with PCR-confirmed SARS-CoV-2 infection or an uninfected control (not recorded which).

This clonotype showed up many times. The rearrangement joins TRBV12-3 or TRBV12-4 to TRBJ2-5; D possibly corresponds to TRBD2 (5 bases). The CDR3 consists of 14 residues. The V gene lost 3 bases and the J gene lost 4 bases, with 12 bases spanning the gap. CDR3 amino acids: CASSFGSEGETQYF. The CDR3 DNA follows: TGTGCCAGCAGTTTTGGCAGTGAGGGAGAGACCCAGTACTTC.

This clonotype showed up many times. The chain recombines TRBV28 with TRBJ2-7, with D perhaps TRBD1 (6 bases). The CDR3 runs 14 residues. Looked up from germline, CDR1 is MDHEN and CDR2 is SYDVKM. V was trimmed by 4 bases and J by 2 bases, leaving 12 bases between them. CDR3 sequence: CASSYHREPYEQYF. In DNA, the CDR3 is TGTGCCAGCAGTTACCACAGGGAACCCTACGAGCAGTACTTC.

This clonotype has at least ten counts. This rearrangement joins TRBV6-1 to TRBJ2-1, with D unresolved. V was pared by 4 bases and J by 4 bases, with 17 bases between. There are 16 residues in the CDR3. In germline, CDR1 is MNHNS, CDR2 SASEGT. In DNA, the CDR3 is TGTGCCAGCAGTGCCACCACTACATTGTCTTACAATGAGCAGTTCTTC. This gives the protein CASSATTTLSYNEQFF.

In its sample, this clonotype was seen many times. The chain is built from TRBV2 and TRBJ1-1; D ambiguous. The V end lost 7 bases, the J end lost 6 bases, and 18 bases lay between the germline ends. Germline loops: CDR1 SNHLY, CDR2 FYNNEI. This CDR3 comprises 14 residues. CDR3 bases: TGTGCCAGCAAGGAGCAAGGCCCCTGGGCTGAAGCTTTCTTT. Residues: CASKEQGPWAEAFF.

The chain joins TRBV27 to TRBJ1-1; possibly TRBD1 for D (5 bases). This CDR3 comprises 14 residues. V dropped 7 bases and J dropped 0 bases, with 12 bases sitting between them. Germline CDR1 reads MNHEY; CDR2 reads SMNVEV (reference sequence). CDR3 in amino acids: CASIPDRMNTEAFF. Here the CDR3 DNA reads TGTGCCAGCATCCCCGACAGAATGAACACTGAAGCTTTCTTT.

This clonotype came up many times. Relative to the germline gene, one junction end is altered; a read error may explain this. J is TRBJ2-5 and V is TRBV28, with TRBD2 identical over 10 bases. The CDR3 totals 14 residues. Germline CDR1 MDHEN, CDR2 SYDVKM. The CDR3, as DNA: TGTGCCAGCAGCACCTCTGCTACGCCAGCGGGGGGGGATTTC. Residues: CASSTSATPAGGDF.

The sample holds many counts of this clonotype. This sequence joins TRBV6-6 and TRBJ2-7; no reliable D call. Germline assignment: CDR1 MNHNY and CDR2 SVGAGI (reference sequence). The CDR3 spans 13 residues. The V gene lost 5 bases and the J gene lost 1 base, with 9 bases spanning the gap. As DNA, the CDR3 is TGTGCCAGCAGTCCTATTCCTTCCTACGAGCAGTACTTC. Its translation is CASSPIPSYEQYF.

A remark on this clonotype: A much larger clone lies a single base off, so this may be a read error. The missing conserved phenylalanine or tryptophan at the end of this CDR3 makes a read error likely. The chain has TRBV3-1 and TRBJ2-5; D gene uncertain. There are 13 residues in the CDR3. Trimming took 2 bases from V and 5 from J, leaving 9 bases between them. Germline-derived CDR1 and CDR2 are LGHDT and YNNKEL (reference sequence). Here the CDR3 DNA reads TGTGCCAGCAGCCAACTGGTTGACGAGACCCAGTACATC. It is translated as CASSQLVDETQYI.

This clonotype was observed many times. The rearrangement joins TRBV11-2 to TRBJ2-5; D is ambiguous. V dropped 5 bases and J dropped 1 base, with 14 bases sitting between them. The CDR3 is made up of 15 amino acids. Germline CDR1 SGHAT, CDR2 FQNNGV. This CDR3 is CASSQHLQSQETQYF. The CDR3 DNA is TGTGCCAGCAGCCAACACCTGCAGTCCCAAGAGACCCAGTACTTC.

This clonotype was counted many times. The chain couples TRBV29-1 to TRBJ1-2, with D unresolved. The V gene lost 2 bases and the J gene lost 4 bases, with 5 bases spanning the gap. Germline V gene lookup returns CDR1 SQVTM and CDR2 ANQGSEA. The CDR3 runs 11 residues. The CDR3 region has the DNA TGCAGCGTTGAACGGGGCTATGGCTACACCTTC. Protein sequence: CSVERGYGYTF.

This clonotype came up once. The chain carries TRBV11-2 and TRBJ2-4; D assignment may be TRBD1 or TRBD2 (6 bases each). The CDR3 extends over 15 amino acids. V lost 3 bases to trimming and J lost 1 base, with 10 bases between them. Germline loops: CDR1 SGHAT, CDR2 FQNNGV. CDR3 sequence (DNA): TGTGCCAGCAGCTTCAGGGGACTGGCCAAAAACATTCAGTACTTC. This codes for CASSFRGLAKNIQYF.

The V call is TRBV20-1, the J call TRBJ2-2; D is tentatively TRBD1 or TRBD2 (5 bases each). This CDR3 has 14 amino acids. CDR1 is DFQATT, CDR2 SNEGSKA, per germline (reference sequence). V lost 3 bases and J lost 1, with 9 bases in between. The CDR3: CSASGTENTGELFF. In DNA, the CDR3 is TGCAGTGCTAGTGGGACGGAGAACACCGGGGAGCTGTTTTTT.

The table lists this clonotype with a few counts. The rearrangement joins TRBV20-1 to TRBJ2-1; TRBD2 aligns across 16 bases. The V and J ends lost 6 bases and 6 bases, in that order; junction bases with no gene match: 8. Germline values: CDR1 DFQATT, CDR2 SNEGSKA (reference sequence). The CDR3 extends over 16 amino acids. The chain's CDR3 is CSAKGTSGRDVNEQFF. The CDR3 DNA follows: TGCAGTGCGAAAGGGACTAGCGGGAGGGATGTCAATGAGCAGTTCTTC.

This clonotype was seen at least ten times. The J gene is TRBJ2-7, the V gene TRBV7-3; 7 bases fit TRBD2. Per germline, CDR1 SGHTA and CDR2 FQGTGA. The junction had 4 bases not matched to a gene; V was cut back by 5 bases and J by 0 bases. CDR3 length equals 14 residues. The CDR3 region is CASSLSGTSYEQYF. The DNA for the CDR3 is TGTGCCAGCAGCCTCAGCGGGACCTCCTACGAGCAGTACTTC. Complete variable domain (other parts from reference TRBV7-3 and TRBJ2-7): GAGVSQTPSNKVTEKGKYVELRCDPISGHTALYWYRQSLGQGPEFLIYFQGTGAADDSGLPNDRFFAVRPEGSVSTLKIQRTERGDSAVYLCASSLSGTSYEQYFGPGTRLTVT.

This clonotype was seen many times. The chain has TRBV7-3 and TRBJ1-5; D is undetermined. CDR1 and CDR2 (germline): SGHTA, FQGTGA. V was trimmed by 5 bases and J by 6 bases, leaving 11 bases between them. The CDR3 length is 13 residues. CDR3 sequence reads: CASSPTVGQPQHF. The CDR3 coding sequence is TGTGCCAGCAGCCCCACAGTGGGTCAGCCCCAGCATTTT.

This clonotype was recorded at least ten times. The chain uses TRBV12-3 or TRBV12-4 and TRBJ1-2; D perhaps matches TRBD1 (5 bases). V was trimmed by 5 bases and J by 5 bases, leaving 15 bases between them. This CDR3 has 14 amino acids. CDR3 region: CASSRGGVRYGYTF. CDR3 coding DNA: TGTGCCAGCAGTCGTGGGGGGGTGCGGTATGGCTACACCTTC.

The chain combines TRBV20-1 with TRBJ2-2, with unresolved D. CDR3 length: 14 amino acids. Trimming removed 1 base at V and 0 bases at J, with 6 bases between. Looked up from germline, CDR1 is DFQATT and CDR2 is SNEGSKA (reference sequence). The CDR3 here is CSARVATNTGELFF. For the CDR3, the DNA is TGCAGTGCTAGAGTGGCGACGAACACCGGGGAGCTGTTTTTT.

This clonotype occurred many times. V is TRBV12-3 or TRBV12-4 and J is TRBJ2-2; no reliable D call. Trimming stripped 6 bases from V and 3 bases from J, with 8 bases between. This CDR3 is 13 amino acids long. DNA for the CDR3: TGTGCCAGCAGCTATACATACACCGGGGAGCTGTTTTTT. It is translated as CASSYTYTGELFF.